The clone carrying this T cell receptor (beta chain) was observed a single time. Antigen unknown. These data originate in a study of OX40 agonist ivuxolimab in advanced cancers. Background on the study: The dose of intravenous ivuxolimab that patients received every 2 weeks ranged from 0.01 to 10 mg/kg. Around 40% of patients had received prior checkpoint inhibitor therapy. Study findings and constraints: The average count of expanded clones was higher among CD8+ T cells than among CD4+. At 0.1 to 3.0 mg/kg, clonal expansion of CD4+ and CD8+ blood T cells had occurred by week 6.

The CDR3 runs 12 residues. Trimming stripped 4 bases from V and 3 bases from J, with 7 bases between. Germline V gene lookup returns CDR1 SQVTM and CDR2 ANQGSEA. Here immunoSEQ multiplex PCR was the method, and the copy in TCRdb shows in-frame clones only, minus some. In the table there are around 95,000 clones, approximately 90% of which are singletons. The chain couples TRBV29-1 to TRBJ1-5; D might be TRBD1 (5 bases). This TCR came from an adult with an advanced solid tumor such as melanoma, head and neck, liver or kidney cancer. Sequenced here: CD4+ or CD8+ T cells sorted from blood, sampled in a trial of the OX40 agonist ivuxolimab. DNA of the CDR3: TGCAGCGTTGCCGGGGCCAATCAGCCCCAGCATTTT. It translates to CSVAGANQPQHF.